This section outlines one T cell receptor (beta chain) sequence together with its context. The length of the CDR3 is 13 residues. Germline CDR1 reads SGDLS; CDR2 reads YYNGEE. Trimming took 3 bases from V and 7 from J, leaving 11 bases between them. Data came from immunoSEQ multiplex PCR; TCRdb stores just in-frame clones and leaves some out. The table lists more than 95,000 clones, roughly nine tenths of them singletons. This entry comes from a study of T cell responses to AZD1222 COVID-19 vaccine. This chain links TRBV9 with TRBJ1-5; D not certain. The receptor was derived from an adult in good health. Sequencing was performed on peripheral blood, taken on day 0 of AZD1222 vaccination. This CDR3 is CASSETVNQPQHF. The CDR3 nucleotides read TGTGCCAGCAGCGAAACAGTAAACCAGCCCCAGCATTTT.